The sequence of this T cell receptor (beta chain) was determined in a study of response to subunit inactivated influenza vaccine. Points on this clonotype: One end of the junction is discordant with germline, which a read error may explain.

TCRdb independently ran MiXCR on the RT-PCR reads; one entry per CDR3 protein. Altogether about 540,000 distinct CDR3 sequences are present, approximately 24% being singletons, with the ten largest covering about 3%. The germline gives CDR1 MNHEY, CDR2 SMNVEV (reference sequence). The CDR3 consists of 17 residues. These data were likewise used in another study, on T cells expressing NK-cell markers. In that study: UMIs accompanied the 5'RACE template switching by which TCR beta cDNA was made. Out of eight donors sequenced, seven tested HCMV-seropositive and the remaining one seronegative. Several of the donors also had these clonotypes leading their CD3+CD56-NKG2C+ fraction.

The V and J genes are TRBV27 and TRBJ2-7, with 9 positions matching TRBD1. This TCR was sampled from a man between 50 and 59 years old who received an inactivated influenza vaccine. The sample consisted of CD4+ T cells sorted from PBMCs, taken 11 to 12 days after vaccination. CDR3 residues: CASCLSSPRQGGYEQYF. CDR3 DNA sequence: TGTGCCAGCTGTTTATCGAGTCCCCGACAGGGGGGCTACGAGCAGTACTTC.